This T cell receptor (beta chain) appears in the sequencing data of a study of T cells after yellow fever vaccination. The CDR3 runs 14 residues. Looked up from germline, CDR1 is SQVTM and CDR2 is ANQGSEA. The V and J ends lost 2 bases and 4 bases, in that order; junction bases with no gene match: 5. As TCR cDNA was made by 5'RACE template switching, a universal primer site and UMIs were added. TCRdb reprocessed the 5' RACE reads with MiXCR, giving one entry per CDR3 protein. The sample shows some 350,000 distinct CDR3 sequences, 4% of them seen only once. Only a few counts were recorded for this clonotype. Its target is not known. Study-wide results and caveats: Repertoires obtained by FACS sorting could include abundant clonotypes that entered as contaminants from the bulk population.

This specimen consisted of PBMCs, obtained 5 days after the yellow fever booster vaccination. This TCR was recovered from a man aged 18 to 30 who received the YFV17D yellow fever vaccine. The rearrangement joins TRBV29-1 to TRBJ2-3; 8 bases match TRBD2. The DNA for the CDR3 is TGCAGCGTTGAAACCGGGGGGGGCGCAGATACGCAGTATTTT. It is translated as CSVETGGGADTQYF.